Shown below are 22 T cell receptor beta chains from a single sample sequenced in a study of brain T cells in children with intractable seizures (dated by TCRdb to the early 2020s). The protocol used for the library was the immunoSEQ multiplex PCR assay. TCRdb's version of the immuneACCESS table is confined to in-frame rearrangements and falls short of the full clone set. An unresolved V gene accounts for under half of the shortfall where checked; the remainder is of unknown origin. This sample gives thousands of clones in total; around 69% of them show up just once. The ten largest clones add up to approximately 9% of the sample. The time point label of this sample denotes: resected brain tissue, or blood drawn just prior to surgery. Surgery cases with the highest brain T cell transcript signatures were selected for TCR beta chain sequencing of brain tissue and, where available, blood. The specimen was resected brain tissue, collected at surgery. The source of these receptors is a boy less than two years old with tuberous sclerosis and intractable seizures.

J is TRBJ2-1 and V is TRBV7-3; 8 bases line up with TRBD2. Unmatched junction bases numbered 12, after V lost 5 bases and J lost 0 bases. The CDR3 sequence is 18 residues long. The germline gives CDR1 SGHTA, CDR2 FQGTGA. CDR3 DNA: TGTGCCAGCAGCAGCGAGGCGGGGGGCCGGAGCTCCTACAATGAGCAGTTCTTC. Protein: CASSSEAGGRSSYNEQFF. The full variable domain, completed using reference TRBV7-3 and TRBJ2-1, is GAGVSQTPSNKVTEKGKYVELRCDPISGHTALYWYRQSLGQGPEFLIYFQGTGAADDSGLPNDRFFAVRPEGSVSTLKIQRTERGDSAVYLCASSSEAGGRSSYNEQFFGPGTRLTVL.

The CDR3 region has the DNA TGTGCCAGCAGCTTAGCCAGGGGCTATGGCTACACCTTC. This sequence encodes CASSLARGYGYTF. The chain is built from TRBV7-9 and TRBJ1-2, with TRBD1 as a possible D gene (6 bases). The germline V and J ends were trimmed by 0 bases and 4 bases, with 6 bases remaining between them. The CDR3 contains 13 residues. From germline, CDR1 is SEHNR and CDR2 FQNEAQ (reference sequence).

This rearrangement joins TRBV5-4 to TRBJ1-6; D unclear. The CDR3 contains 17 residues. Germline values: CDR1 SGHNT, CDR2 YYREEE (reference sequence). Trimming took off 0 bases at V and 0 bases at J, with 10 bases between the two ends. Here the CDR3 DNA reads TGTGCCAGCAGCTTGGATCGGAGCCTCTCCTATAATTCACCCCTCCACTTT. It yields the protein CASSLDRSLSYNSPLHF. Variable domain in full (rest from reference TRBV5-4 and TRBJ1-6): ETGVTQSPTHLIKTRGQQVTLRCSSQSGHNTVSWYQQALGQGPQFIFQYYREEENGRGNFPPRFSGLQFPNYSSELNVNALELDDSALYLCASSLDRSLSYNSPLHFGNGTRLTVT.

This clone is medium-sized. The rearrangement joins TRBV6-6 to TRBJ1-2; D is unclear. Germline assignment: CDR1 MNHNY and CDR2 SVGAGI (reference sequence). This CDR3 has 11 amino acids. V was trimmed by 11 bases and J by 6 bases, leaving 13 bases between them. This CDR3 is CAYRGIDGYTF. The CDR3 DNA reads TGTGCCTACAGAGGGATAGATGGCTACACCTTC.

On this clone itself: The junction shows a germline mismatch at one end, possibly a read error. Distinct nucleotide sequences in the sample also encode this CDR3. The V and J genes are TRBV5-1 and TRBJ1-2; 9 nucleotides align to TRBD1. Germline-derived CDR1 and CDR2 are SGHRS and YFSETQ. CDR3 length: 13 amino acids. The CDR3 sequence: CASSWDREYGYTF. The CDR3 DNA follows: TGTGCCAGCAGCTGGGACAGGGAGTATGGCTACACCTTC.

The chain combines TRBV5-1 with TRBJ1-2, with a tentative D call TRBD1 (6 bases). The CDR3 length is 16 residues. Looked up from germline, CDR1 is SGHRS and CDR2 is YFSETQ. V lost 0 bases, J lost 1 base, and 13 bases lay in between. DNA of the CDR3: TGCGCCAGCAGCTTGGCTTCCGGGACAAATAACTATGGCTACACCTTC. Translating gives CASSLASGTNNYGYTF.

The chain couples TRBV6-2 or TRBV6-3 to TRBJ2-7; D is unclear. V was pared by 2 bases and J by 2 bases, with 7 bases between. Germline-derived CDR1 and CDR2 are MNHEY and SVGEGT. The CDR3 extends over 13 amino acids. The CDR3 is CASSYGEAYEQYF. DNA of the CDR3: TGTGCCAGCAGTTACGGGGAAGCCTACGAGCAGTACTTC.

This clone appeared a few times. The CDR3, as DNA: TGTGCCAGCAGAAGTTTCGAAAAACTGTTTTTT. Amino acid sequence: CASRSFEKLFF. The genes are TRBV6-6 and TRBJ1-4; no reliable D call. V was clipped by 6 bases and J by 8 bases, with 7 bases between them. CDR1 MNHNY and CDR2 SVGAGI come from the germline V gene (reference sequence). The CDR3 is 11 amino acids.

This clone was counted a single time. This rearrangement joins TRBV18 to TRBJ2-5; the D gene is possibly TRBD1 (6 bases). Looked up from germline, CDR1 is KGHSH and CDR2 is LQKENI. Trimming took 2 bases from V and 2 from J, leaving 9 bases between them. The CDR3 is 14 residues long. The chain's CDR3 is CASSPMGAQETQYF. CDR3 DNA sequence: TGTGCCAGCTCACCAATGGGGGCGCAAGAGACCCAGTACTTC.

J is TRBJ2-3 and V is TRBV27; 10 bases agree with TRBD1. Losses at the gene ends were 5 bases for V and 3 bases for J; bases not matched to a gene: 5. Germline V CDR1 and CDR2: MNHEY, SMNVEV (reference sequence). This CDR3 spans 15 amino acids. The CDR3 DNA follows: TGTGCCAGCAGTACCGGACAGGGGGAAACAGATACGCAGTATTTT. Protein product: CASSTGQGETDTQYF.

The genes are TRBV30 and TRBJ1-1; D might be TRBD1 (5 bases). CDR3 length equals 13 residues. The germline V gene has CDR1 GTSNPN and CDR2 SVGIG (reference sequence). Trimming shortened V by 2 bases and J by 1 base, and 8 bases separated the two germline ends. In nucleotides, the CDR3 is TGTGCCTGGAGTCGGCAGGGGAACACTGAAGCTTTCTTT. Translation gives CAWSRQGNTEAFF.

This chain joins TRBV3-1 (or the pseudogene TRBV3-2) and TRBJ1-3; D is unresolved. V was cut by 1 base and J by 0 bases, with 7 bases left in between. This CDR3 contains 15 residues. The germline CDR1 and CDR2 sequences are LGHDT and YNNKEL (reference sequence). The CDR3 loop is CASSQVGISGNTIYF. In DNA form, the CDR3 reads TGTGCCAGCAGCCAAGTAGGTATCTCTGGAAACACCATATATTTT.

The CDR3 DNA follows: TGCGCCAGCAGCACCGGACTAATCACAGATACGCAGTATTTT. Its protein product is CASSTGLITDTQYF. The chain couples TRBV5-1 to TRBJ2-3, with TRBD2 as a possible D gene (6 bases). Trimming cost V 4 bases and J 2 bases, with 11 bases left between them. Germline values: CDR1 SGHRS, CDR2 YFSETQ. This CDR3 is 14 amino acids long.

The V call is TRBV7-9, the J call TRBJ1-2; TRBD1 aligns across 8 bases. The germline CDR1 and CDR2 sequences are SEHNR and FQNEAQ (reference sequence). The CDR3 runs 14 residues. V lost 4 bases and J lost 4; bases outside the gene matches: 5. CDR3 nucleotide sequence: TGTGCCAGCAGCTCCGGACAGGGAAGCTATGGCTACACCTTC. Translating it yields CASSSGQGSYGYTF.

V is TRBV7-9 and J is TRBJ1-2, with D possibly matching TRBD1 (6 bases). This CDR3 contains 16 residues. Trimming took 4 bases from V and 0 from J, leaving 15 bases between them. Germline CDR1 and CDR2: SEHNR and FQNEAQ (reference sequence). CDR3 region: CASSSGGGGTNYGYTF. The CDR3 region has the DNA TGTGCCAGCAGCTCCGGAGGGGGAGGGACTAACTATGGCTACACCTTC.

This clone appeared once. The V and J genes are TRBV18 and TRBJ2-5, with TRBD2 matching 12 bases. V lost 4 bases to trimming and J lost 2 bases; unmatched junction nucleotides: 14. Germline lookup yields CDR1 KGHSH and CDR2 LQKENI. CDR3 length: 19 residues. CDR3 DNA sequence: TGTGCCAGCTCACGCTTCTCGACTAGCGGGAGCCTTGTTCAAGAGACCCAGTACTTC. Translating it yields CASSRFSTSGSLVQETQYF.

This clone was counted between two and nine times. V usage is TRBV6-2 or TRBV6-3 and J usage is TRBJ1-5, with D unclear. The CDR3 sequence is 15 residues long. Germline assignment: CDR1 MNHEY and CDR2 SVGEGT. The germline V and J ends were trimmed by 0 bases and 5 bases, with 11 bases remaining between them. CDR3 in amino acids: CASSYSIAGHQPQHF. The CDR3 DNA reads as TGTGCCAGCAGTTACTCGATTGCAGGCCATCAGCCCCAGCATTTT.

This clone was seen only a few times. This rearrangement joins TRBV6-6 to TRBJ2-7; 8 bases line up with TRBD2. The length of the CDR3 is 12 residues. J lost 3 bases, V lost 10 bases, and 5 bases had no gene match. CDR1 and CDR2 (germline): MNHNY, SVGAGI (reference sequence). The CDR3 protein is CATLAGSYEQYF. DNA of the CDR3: TGTGCCACCCTAGCGGGTAGCTACGAGCAGTACTTC.

This clone has just a few counts. The chain has TRBV14 and TRBJ2-7; perhaps D is TRBD1 or TRBD2 (5 bases each). The germline gives CDR1 SGHDN, CDR2 FVKESK. V lost 3 bases, J lost 3 bases, and 15 bases lay in between. The CDR3 contains 15 residues. This chain's CDR3 is CASSQETGTRYEQYF. The CDR3, as DNA: TGTGCCAGCAGCCAGGAGACCGGGACCCGCTACGAGCAGTACTTC.

The chain carries TRBV11-1 and TRBJ2-6, with D unclear. V lost 1 base, J lost 4 bases, and 8 bases lay in between. Looked up from germline, CDR1 is SGHAT and CDR2 is FQDESV (reference sequence). The CDR3 contains 15 residues. The CDR3 DNA reads as TGTGCCAGCAGCTTAGTTTCTTCGGGGGCCAACGTCCTGACTTTC. Amino acid sequence: CASSLVSSGANVLTF.

In regard to this clone: Germline and junction disagree at one end, which may indicate a read error. The chain couples TRBV30 to TRBJ1-2, with D perhaps TRBD1 (6 bases). The CDR3 sequence is 14 residues long. Germline loops: CDR1 GTSNPN, CDR2 SVGIG (reference sequence). Written as DNA, the CDR3 is TGTGCCTGCACATCCAGTGGGGGGCGGGTATATTCCGCCTTC. This translates into CACTSSGGRVYSAF.

This clone came up once. This chain uses TRBV13 with TRBJ2-7; no definite D call. This CDR3 spans 12 amino acids. In germline, CDR1 is PRHDT, CDR2 FYEKMQ (reference sequence). Trimming shortened V by 5 bases and J by 6 bases, and 11 bases separated the two germline ends. The CDR3 DNA is TGTGCCAGCAGCCACAACTCGGCCGAGCAGTACTTC. Encoded protein: CASSHNSAEQYF.